The 5 T cell receptor beta chains listed next were all sequenced from one sample in a study of shared clonotypes between healthy human individuals. The assay was immunoSEQ multiplex PCR, and TCRdb's table has in-frame clones only and misses some. Of a few million clones detected, approximately 94% appear once; the ten largest clones hold around 0.15%. Material for sequencing was naive CD4+ T cells sorted from blood. The subset: CD45RA+ positively selected. The receptors were gathered from a man younger than 35 in good health.

This chain connects TRBV25-1 to TRBJ1-5; D is possibly TRBD1 (5 bases). This CDR3 is 14 amino acids long. Trimming cost V 3 bases and J 2 bases, with 8 bases left between them. Germline V gene data show CDR1 as MGHDK and CDR2 as SYGVNS. The CDR3 spells CASSDRVRNQPQHF. The CDR3, as DNA: TGTGCCAGCAGTGACAGGGTTCGCAATCAGCCCCAGCATTTT.

The CDR3 DNA sequence: TGTGCCAGCAGCTTAGAGTTGGGGCAGGGCTACGAGCAGTACTTC. Protein: CASSLELGQGYEQYF. The gene calls are TRBV11-2 and TRBJ2-7, with D possibly being TRBD1 (5 bases). The CDR3 is 15 amino acids. Germline loops: CDR1 SGHAT, CDR2 FQNNGV. V lost 0 bases to trimming and J lost 3 bases, with 12 bases between them.

The V gene is TRBV30, the J gene TRBJ1-2; TRBD1 is a possible D gene (5 bases). The CDR3 length is 12 residues. Trimming took off 4 bases at V and 2 bases at J, with 8 bases between the two ends. From germline, CDR1 is GTSNPN and CDR2 SVGIG (reference sequence). The CDR3 DNA is TGTGCCTGGAAACCAGGGAACTATGGCTACACCTTC. Encoded protein: CAWKPGNYGYTF.

The chain uses TRBV4-3 and TRBJ1-2; 10 bases fit TRBD1. V shed 4 bases, J shed 4 bases, and the junction held 6 bases outside the gene matches. Looked up from germline, CDR1 is LGHNA and CDR2 is YSLEER. CDR3 length equals 15 residues. CDR3 DNA: TGCGCCAGCAGCCCGTCGGGACAGGGGACCTATGGCTACACCTTC. Translating gives CASSPSGQGTYGYTF.

The CDR3 region has the DNA TGTGCCAGCAGCTCGACTAGCGGCCAAGAGACCCAGTACTTC. Translated: CASSSTSGQETQYF. The chain combines TRBV11-2 with TRBJ2-5, with 9 bases that match TRBD2. The V gene end was trimmed by 4 bases and the J gene end by 1 base; junction bases not matched to a gene: 1. The germline V gene encodes CDR1 SGHAT and CDR2 FQNNGV. The CDR3 is 14 residues long.